This TCR beta chain is from a study of T cells in Graves' hyperthyroidism and ophthalmopathy. This clonotype appeared a few times. TCR beta CDR3 sequences were amplified from RNA transcripts. Initially, a first-round RT-PCR of the TCR CDR3 employed the HTBI primer set. TCRdb re-called the multiplex PCR reads through MiXCR, storing one row per CDR3 protein. The profile covers approximately 430,000 distinct CDR3 sequences, with 15% to 19% appearing a single time and around an eighth taken by the ten largest. This CDR3 has 14 residues. Looked up from germline, CDR1 is KGHDR and CDR2 is SFDVKD. Trimming shortened V by 4 bases and J by 9 bases, and 15 bases separated the two germline ends.

The sequenced material came from blood. This TCR was sampled from a woman aged 18 to 35 with Graves' hyperthyroidism. The rearrangement links TRBV24-1 to TRBJ2-1, with D possibly being TRBD2 (5 bases). The DNA for the CDR3 is TGTGCCACCAGTGAATCCTCGCGGGCAGGTGAGCAGTTCTTC. Residues: CATSESSRAGEQFF.